This TCR beta chain derives from a study of OX40 agonist ivuxolimab in advanced cancers. The wider study: Patients receiving dose escalation had hepatocellular carcinoma, melanoma, renal cell or head and neck cancer. Among those enrolled, mean age was around 60 years (range 23 to 79) and 82.7% were male. Partial responses were seen in three patients, one with hepatocellular carcinoma and two with cutaneous melanoma.

In regard to this clone: Its antigen is not known.

The study, taken as a whole, reports: More expanded clones were seen, on average, in CD8+ T cells than in CD4+.

This CDR3 region has 15 residues. V lost 4 bases, J lost 5 bases, and 10 bases stayed unmatched. Germline V CDR1 and CDR2: SEHNR, FQNEAQ (reference sequence). Measured with immunoSEQ multiplex PCR; TCRdb has only the in-frame clones, and not every one. The table has 65,000 to 85,000 clones, around 90% seen once. The source of this sequence is an adult with an advanced solid tumor such as melanoma, head and neck, liver or kidney cancer. This chain links TRBV7-9 with TRBJ2-7, with TRBD2 matching 8 bases. Specimen: CD4+ or CD8+ T cells sorted from blood, collected in a trial of the OX40 agonist ivuxolimab. CDR3 sequence reads: CASSSSGKRGNEQYV. The CDR3 region has the DNA TGTGCCAGCAGCTCCTCGGGCAAGCGGGGGAACGAGCAGTACGTC.